The sequence of this TCR beta chain was determined in a study of blood T cells in healthy people across ages. About this clonotype: What it recognizes is unknown.

Study results and caveats: Higher diversity, along with more naive CD4+ cells, distinguished long-lived donors from aged donors.

The authors ran a second PCR of about 7 to 12 cycles using a sample-barcoded 5' primer and a J-beta primer mix. MiXCR, applied by TCRdb to the 5' RACE reads, yields one record per CDR3 protein. The repertoire holds approximately 900,000 distinct CDR3 sequences, with almost 30% as singletons. These same records also appear under a second study, on T cells of mothers and their children.

The sample was blood. This clonotype was obtained from a woman in her thirties or forties in good health.

The CDR3 spells CASMRHTQYF. CDR3 sequence (DNA): TGTGCCAGCATGAGACATACGCAGTATTTT. The chain recombines TRBV28 with TRBJ2-3; D gene uncertain. CDR3 length equals 10 residues. Germline CDR1 MDHEN, CDR2 SYDVKM. V lost 7 bases, J lost 7 bases, and 6 bases lay in between.